The TCR beta chain under discussion was sequenced for a study of T cell repertoires in cytomegalovirus infection. Study-wide background: Public TCR beta signatures provided an indication of both CMV infection and a matching HLA type.

The CDR3 consists of 16 residues. The junction had 5 bases not matched to a gene; V was cut back by 2 bases and J by 2 bases. Germline V gene data show CDR1 as MNHEY and CDR2 as SVGEGT. In TCRdb, the reads were re-called with MiXCR into one record per CDR3 protein. The sample shows some 70,000 distinct CDR3 sequences, 22% of them seen only once. Regarding the study as a whole: In two of eight donors, the top clonotype was HLA-C-restricted CMV-specific. CMV carriers with the relevant HLA were identified by cumulative public TCR beta family frequency.

About this clonotype: Its antigen remains unidentified.

This TCR was recovered from a human donor in good health (CMV status not recorded). Some clones in this sample may be carry-over from other donors' samples. The sequenced material came from PBMCs, sequenced either directly or after in vitro stimulation (not recorded which). The J gene is TRBJ2-3, the V gene TRBV6-2 or TRBV6-3; 9 bases line up with TRBD2. The DNA of the CDR3 is TGTGCCAGCAGTTACAGGAGACTAGCGGTCACAGATACGCAGTATTTT. Protein sequence: CASSYRRLAVTDTQYF.